This entry is about one T cell receptor beta chain. Authors' data handling: By means of reference gene primer amplification, nucleated cell counts were estimated. Only in-frame clones appear in the TCRdb table, and some are missing; sequencing was by immunoSEQ multiplex PCR. Clone size and V and J calls were adopted from that table, with D and trimming inferred from the DNA. The sample records fewer than 95,000 clones, 75% to 95% being singletons. The record originates from a study of blood T cell repertoires in COVID-19. Study overall: Both acute and convalescent COVID-19 samples were obtained from the United States, Italy and Spain.

The CDR3 contains 15 residues. Germline V gene data show CDR1 as MNHNS and CDR2 as SASEGT. V lost 2 bases and J 2 bases, leaving 10 bases between the germline ends. The sequence was collected from a woman older than 75 with acute or convalescent COVID-19. Sequenced material: peripheral blood. The chain joins TRBV6-1 to TRBJ2-1, with D possibly TRBD2 on 6 matching bases. CDR3: CASSEQGGAYNEQFF. CDR3 sequence (DNA): TGTGCCAGCAGTGAACAAGGCGGGGCCTACAATGAGCAGTTCTTC.